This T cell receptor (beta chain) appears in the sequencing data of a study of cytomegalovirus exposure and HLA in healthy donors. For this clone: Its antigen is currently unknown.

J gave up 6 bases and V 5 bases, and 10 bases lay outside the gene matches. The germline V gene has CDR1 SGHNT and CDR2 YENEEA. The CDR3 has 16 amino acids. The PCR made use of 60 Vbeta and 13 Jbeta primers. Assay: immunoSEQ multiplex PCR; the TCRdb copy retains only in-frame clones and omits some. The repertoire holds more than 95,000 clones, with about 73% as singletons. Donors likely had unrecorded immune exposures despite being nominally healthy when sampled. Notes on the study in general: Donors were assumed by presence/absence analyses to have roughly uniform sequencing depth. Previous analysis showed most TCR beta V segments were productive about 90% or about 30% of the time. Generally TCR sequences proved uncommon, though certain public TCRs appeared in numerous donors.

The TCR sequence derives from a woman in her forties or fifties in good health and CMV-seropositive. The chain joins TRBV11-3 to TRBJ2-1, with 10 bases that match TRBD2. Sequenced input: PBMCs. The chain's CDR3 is CASSRSSGGAINEQFF. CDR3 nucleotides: TGTGCCAGCAGCCGATCCAGCGGGGGGGCTATCAATGAGCAGTTCTTC.